Following are 2 T cell receptor beta chains from one sample sequenced in a study of immune heterogeneity within non-small cell lung tumors. Multiplex PCR amplified TCR beta CDR3 with 32 V and 13 J primers. TCRdb re-derived calls from the multiplex PCR reads in MiXCR, one entry per CDR3 protein. Among several thousand distinct CDR3 sequences listed, under 35% were seen once. Bulk tumor gDNA, roughly 660 ng per sample, served as the TCR template. Collection of several biopsies per primary tumor, spaced far apart, took place during surgery. Curative surgery was performed on patients who had untreated, newly diagnosed non-small cell lung cancer. Sequencing was done on a sample of lung tumor tissue. All receptors come from a man aged 55 to 70 with non-small cell lung cancer.

This clonotype ranks as medium-sized. The gene calls are TRBV7-6 and TRBJ2-5; the D is unclear. CDR1 is SGHVS and CDR2 is FNYEAQ in the germline V gene. The CDR3 totals 11 residues. V lost 4 bases, J lost 5 bases, and 5 bases lay in between. CDR3 amino acids: CASSYSETQYF. The CDR3 DNA reads TGTGCCAGCAGCTATTCGGAGACCCAGTACTTC.

This clonotype was detected once. At one boundary the junction diverges from the germline segment, which might be a read error. The gene calls are TRBV7-9 and TRBJ2-7; 8 positions agree with TRBD1. This CDR3 has 14 amino acids. Germline V CDR1 and CDR2: SEHNR, FQNEAQ (reference sequence). The CDR3 nucleotides read TGTGGCAGCAGTCCCGGACAGGGTGTCGACGAGCAGTACTTC. Protein: CGSSPGQGVDEQYF.